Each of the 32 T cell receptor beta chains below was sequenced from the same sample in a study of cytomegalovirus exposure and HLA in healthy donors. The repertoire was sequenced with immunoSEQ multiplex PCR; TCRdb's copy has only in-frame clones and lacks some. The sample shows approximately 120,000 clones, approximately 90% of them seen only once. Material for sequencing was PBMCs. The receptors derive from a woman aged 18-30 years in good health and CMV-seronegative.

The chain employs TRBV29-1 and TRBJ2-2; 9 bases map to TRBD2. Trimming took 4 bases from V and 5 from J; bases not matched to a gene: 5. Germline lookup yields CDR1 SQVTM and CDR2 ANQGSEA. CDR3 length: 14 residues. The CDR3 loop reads CSVAAGGRTGELFF. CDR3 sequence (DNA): TGCAGCGTTGCAGCGGGGGGCCGGACCGGGGAGCTGTTTTTT.

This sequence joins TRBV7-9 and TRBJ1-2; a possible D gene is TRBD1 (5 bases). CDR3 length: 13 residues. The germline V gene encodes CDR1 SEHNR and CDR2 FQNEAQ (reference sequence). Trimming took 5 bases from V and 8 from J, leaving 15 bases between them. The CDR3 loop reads CASSGPRVSGYTF. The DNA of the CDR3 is TGTGCCAGCAGCGGCCCCAGGGTATCGGGCTACACCTTC. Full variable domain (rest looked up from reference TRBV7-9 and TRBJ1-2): DTGVSQNPRHKITKRGQNVTFRCDPISEHNRLYWYRQTLGQGPEFLTYFQNEAQLEKSRLLSDRFSAERPKGSFSTLEIQRTEQGDSAMYLCASSGPRVSGYTFGSGTRLTVV.

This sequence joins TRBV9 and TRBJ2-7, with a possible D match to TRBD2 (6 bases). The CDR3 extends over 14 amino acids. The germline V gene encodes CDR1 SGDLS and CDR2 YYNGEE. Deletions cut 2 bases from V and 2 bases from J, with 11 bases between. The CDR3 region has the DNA TGTGCCAGCAGCGTCGGGGACTCAGCCTACGAGCAGTACTTC. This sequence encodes CASSVGDSAYEQYF.

CDR3 nucleotides: TGTGCCAGCAGCCCGGGGACTAACTATGGCTACACCTTC. This sequence encodes CASSPGTNYGYTF. This chain links TRBV14 with TRBJ1-2; the D is unclear. The CDR3 totals 13 residues. Trimming pared 4 bases from V and 0 bases from J, leaving 6 bases between. The germline V gene encodes CDR1 SGHDN and CDR2 FVKESK.

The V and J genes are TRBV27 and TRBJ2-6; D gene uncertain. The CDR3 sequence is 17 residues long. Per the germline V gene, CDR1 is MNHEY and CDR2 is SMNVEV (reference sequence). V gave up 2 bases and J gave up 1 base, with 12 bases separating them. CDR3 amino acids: CASSLDSIRSGANVLTF. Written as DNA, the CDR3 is TGTGCCAGCAGTTTAGATAGTATCAGGTCTGGGGCCAACGTCCTGACTTTC.

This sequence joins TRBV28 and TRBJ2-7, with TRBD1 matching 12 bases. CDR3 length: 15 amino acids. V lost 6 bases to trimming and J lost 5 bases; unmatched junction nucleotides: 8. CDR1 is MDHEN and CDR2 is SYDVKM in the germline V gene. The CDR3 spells CASSTTGQGAHEQYF. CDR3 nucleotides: TGTGCCAGCAGCACTACGGGACAGGGGGCCCACGAGCAGTACTTC.

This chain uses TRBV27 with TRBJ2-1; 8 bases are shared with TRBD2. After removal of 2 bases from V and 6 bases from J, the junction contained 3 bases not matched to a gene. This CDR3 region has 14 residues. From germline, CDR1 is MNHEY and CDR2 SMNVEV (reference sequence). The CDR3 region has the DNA TGTGCCAGCAGTTTAGCGGGGGGCCTCAATGAGCAGTTCTTC. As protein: CASSLAGGLNEQFF.

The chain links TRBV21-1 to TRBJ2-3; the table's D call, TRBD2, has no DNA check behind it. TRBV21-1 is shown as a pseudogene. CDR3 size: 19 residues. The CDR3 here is CASSPCFSGGTTSTDTQYF. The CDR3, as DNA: TGTGCCAGCAGCCCCTGTTTCAGCGGGGGCACGACTAGCACAGATACGCAGTATTTT.

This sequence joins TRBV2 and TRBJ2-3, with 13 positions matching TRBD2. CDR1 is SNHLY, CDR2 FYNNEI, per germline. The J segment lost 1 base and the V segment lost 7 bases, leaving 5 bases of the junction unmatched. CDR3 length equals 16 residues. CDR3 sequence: CASNGLAGARTDTQYF. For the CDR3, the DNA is TGTGCCAGCAACGGACTAGCGGGGGCGCGCACAGATACGCAGTATTTT.

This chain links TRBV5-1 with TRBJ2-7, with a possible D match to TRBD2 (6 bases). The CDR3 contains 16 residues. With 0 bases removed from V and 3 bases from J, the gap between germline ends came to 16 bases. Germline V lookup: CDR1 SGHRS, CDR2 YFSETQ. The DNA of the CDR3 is TGCGCCAGCAGCTTGGTACCCGGAGGGGCGAACTACGAGCAGTACTTC. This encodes CASSLVPGGANYEQYF.

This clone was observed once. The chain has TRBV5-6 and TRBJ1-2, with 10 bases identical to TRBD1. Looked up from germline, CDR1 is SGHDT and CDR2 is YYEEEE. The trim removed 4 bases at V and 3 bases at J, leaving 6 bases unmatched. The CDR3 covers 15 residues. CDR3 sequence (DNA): TGTGCCAGCAGCCGTCCCGGGACAGGGGACTATGGCTACACCTTC. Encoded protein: CASSRPGTGDYGYTF.

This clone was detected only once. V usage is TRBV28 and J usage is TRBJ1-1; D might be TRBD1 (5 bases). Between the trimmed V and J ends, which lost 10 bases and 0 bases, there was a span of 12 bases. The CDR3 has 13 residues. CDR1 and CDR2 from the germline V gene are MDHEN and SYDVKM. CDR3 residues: CATRQFMNTEAFF. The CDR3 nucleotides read TGTGCCACACGACAGTTCATGAACACTGAAGCTTTCTTT. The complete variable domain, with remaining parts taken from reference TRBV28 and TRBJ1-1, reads DVKVTQSSRYLVKRTGEKVFLECVQDMDHENMFWYRQDPGLGLRLIYFSYDVKMKEKGDIPEGYSVSREKKERFSLILESASTNQTSMYLCATRQFMNTEAFFGQGTRLTVV.

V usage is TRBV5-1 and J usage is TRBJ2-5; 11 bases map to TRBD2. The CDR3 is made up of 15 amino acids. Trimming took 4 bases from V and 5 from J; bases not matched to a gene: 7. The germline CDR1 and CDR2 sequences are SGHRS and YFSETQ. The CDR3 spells CASSQGLAVHETQYF. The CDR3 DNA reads TGCGCCAGCAGCCAGGGACTAGCGGTACATGAGACCCAGTACTTC. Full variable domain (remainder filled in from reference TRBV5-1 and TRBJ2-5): KAGVTQTPRYLIKTRGQQVTLSCSPISGHRSVSWYQQTPGQGLQFLFEYFSETQRNKGNFPGRFSGRQFSNSRSEMNVSTLELGDSALYLCASSQGLAVHETQYFGPGTRLLVL.

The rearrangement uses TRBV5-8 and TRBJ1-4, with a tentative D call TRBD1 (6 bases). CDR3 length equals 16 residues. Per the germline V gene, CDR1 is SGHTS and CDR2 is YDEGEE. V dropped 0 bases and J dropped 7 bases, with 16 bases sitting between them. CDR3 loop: CASSLGRLEGGEKLFF. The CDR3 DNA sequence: TGTGCCAGCAGCTTGGGCAGGCTCGAAGGGGGTGAAAAACTGTTTTTT.

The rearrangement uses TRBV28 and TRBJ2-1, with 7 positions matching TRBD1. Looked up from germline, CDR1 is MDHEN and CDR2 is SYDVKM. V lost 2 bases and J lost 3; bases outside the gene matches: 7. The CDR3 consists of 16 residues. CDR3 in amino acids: CASSLPAGGIYNEQFF. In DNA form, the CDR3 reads TGTGCCAGCAGTTTACCGGCAGGGGGTATCTACAATGAGCAGTTCTTC.

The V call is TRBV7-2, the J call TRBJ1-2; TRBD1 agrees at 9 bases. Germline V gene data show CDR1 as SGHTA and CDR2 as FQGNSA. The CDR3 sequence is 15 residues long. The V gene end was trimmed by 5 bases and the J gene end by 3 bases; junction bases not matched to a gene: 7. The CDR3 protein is CASSPGQGTHYGYTF. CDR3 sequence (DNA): TGTGCCAGCAGCCCGGGACAGGGTACTCACTATGGCTACACCTTC.

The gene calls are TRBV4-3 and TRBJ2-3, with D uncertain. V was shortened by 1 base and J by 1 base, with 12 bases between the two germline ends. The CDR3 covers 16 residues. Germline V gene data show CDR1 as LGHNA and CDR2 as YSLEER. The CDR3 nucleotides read TGCGCCAGCAGCCAAGTCAAGGCGGATCGCACAGATACGCAGTATTTT. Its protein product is CASSQVKADRTDTQYF.

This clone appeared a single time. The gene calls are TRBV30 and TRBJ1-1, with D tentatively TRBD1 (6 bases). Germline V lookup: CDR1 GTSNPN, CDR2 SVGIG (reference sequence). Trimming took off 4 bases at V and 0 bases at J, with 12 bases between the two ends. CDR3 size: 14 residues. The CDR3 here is CAWKLTGLNTEAFF. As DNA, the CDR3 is TGTGCCTGGAAGCTTACAGGGCTGAACACTGAAGCTTTCTTT.

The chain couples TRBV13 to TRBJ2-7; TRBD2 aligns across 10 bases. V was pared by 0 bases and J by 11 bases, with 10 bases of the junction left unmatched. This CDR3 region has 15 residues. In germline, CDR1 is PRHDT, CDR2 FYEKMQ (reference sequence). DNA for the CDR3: TGTGCCAGCAGCTTAGGCCCCCGGACTAGCGGCTGGGAGTACTTC. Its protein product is CASSLGPRTSGWEYF.

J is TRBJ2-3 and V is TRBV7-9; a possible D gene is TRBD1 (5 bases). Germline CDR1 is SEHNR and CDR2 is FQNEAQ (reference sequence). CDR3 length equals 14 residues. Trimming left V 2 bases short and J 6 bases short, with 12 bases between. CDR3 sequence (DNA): TGTGCCAGCAGCTTATTGCAGGGTCCCGATACGCAGTATTTT. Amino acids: CASSLLQGPDTQYF.

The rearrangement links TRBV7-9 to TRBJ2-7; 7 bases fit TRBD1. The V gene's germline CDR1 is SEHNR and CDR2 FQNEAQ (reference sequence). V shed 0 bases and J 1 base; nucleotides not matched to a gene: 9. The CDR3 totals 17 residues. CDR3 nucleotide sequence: TGTGCCAGCAGCTTAGCGCAGAGGGACAGAGCTTCCTACGAGCAGTACTTC. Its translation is CASSLAQRDRASYEQYF.

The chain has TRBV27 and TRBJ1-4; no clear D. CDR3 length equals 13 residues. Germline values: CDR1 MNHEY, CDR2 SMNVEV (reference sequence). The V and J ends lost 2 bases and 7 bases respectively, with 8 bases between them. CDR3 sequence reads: CASSLRGGEKLFF. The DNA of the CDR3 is TGTGCCAGCAGTTTACGGGGTGGTGAAAAACTGTTTTTT.

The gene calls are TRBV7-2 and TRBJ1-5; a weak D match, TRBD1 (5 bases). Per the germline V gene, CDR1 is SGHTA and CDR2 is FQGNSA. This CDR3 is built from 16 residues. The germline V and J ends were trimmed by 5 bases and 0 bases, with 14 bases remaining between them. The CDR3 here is CASSPHDRYSNQPQHF. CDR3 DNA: TGTGCCAGCAGCCCCCACGACAGATATAGCAATCAGCCCCAGCATTTT.

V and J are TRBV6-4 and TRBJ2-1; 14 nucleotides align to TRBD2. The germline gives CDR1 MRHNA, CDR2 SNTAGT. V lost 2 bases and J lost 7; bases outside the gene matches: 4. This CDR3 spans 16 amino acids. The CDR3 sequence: CASSDLGLAGVNEQFF. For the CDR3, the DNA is TGTGCCAGCAGTGACCTGGGACTAGCGGGGGTAAATGAGCAGTTCTTC.

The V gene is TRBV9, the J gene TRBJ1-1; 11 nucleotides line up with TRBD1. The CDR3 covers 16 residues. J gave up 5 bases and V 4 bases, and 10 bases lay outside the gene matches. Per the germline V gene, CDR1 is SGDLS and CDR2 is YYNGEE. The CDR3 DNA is TGTGCCAGCAGCCCCGGACAGGGGGCAGTTGAGACTGAAGCTTTCTTT. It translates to CASSPGQGAVETEAFF. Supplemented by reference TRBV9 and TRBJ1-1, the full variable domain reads DSGVTQTPKHLITATGQRVTLRCSPRSGDLSVYWYQQSLDQGLQFLIQYYNGEERAKGNILERFSAQQFPDLHSELNLSSLELGDSALYFCASSPGQGAVETEAFFGQGTRLTVV.

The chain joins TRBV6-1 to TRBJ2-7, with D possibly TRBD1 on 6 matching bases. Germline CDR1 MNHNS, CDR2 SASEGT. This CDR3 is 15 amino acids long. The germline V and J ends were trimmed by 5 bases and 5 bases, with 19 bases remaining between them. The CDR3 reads CASSFPGDQSNEQYF. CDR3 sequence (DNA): TGTGCCAGCAGTTTCCCAGGGGATCAATCTAACGAGCAGTACTTC.

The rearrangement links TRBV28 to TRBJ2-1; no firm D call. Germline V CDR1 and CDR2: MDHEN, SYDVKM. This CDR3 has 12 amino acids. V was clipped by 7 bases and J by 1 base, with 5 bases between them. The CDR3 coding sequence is TGTGCCAGCATTAGTTCCTACAATGAGCAGTTCTTC. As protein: CASISSYNEQFF.

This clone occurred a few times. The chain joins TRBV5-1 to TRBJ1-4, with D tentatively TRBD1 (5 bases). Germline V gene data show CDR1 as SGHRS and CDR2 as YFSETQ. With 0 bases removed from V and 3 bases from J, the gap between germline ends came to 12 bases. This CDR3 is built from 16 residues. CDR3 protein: CASSLGGAVANEKLFF. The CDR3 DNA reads TGCGCCAGCAGCTTGGGTGGGGCCGTGGCTAATGAAAAACTGTTTTTT.

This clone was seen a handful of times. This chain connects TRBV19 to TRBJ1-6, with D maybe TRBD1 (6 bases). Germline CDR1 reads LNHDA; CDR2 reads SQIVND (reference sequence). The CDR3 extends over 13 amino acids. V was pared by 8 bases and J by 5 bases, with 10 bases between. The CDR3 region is CASGQSHNSPLHF. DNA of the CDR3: TGTGCCAGTGGACAGTCACATAATTCACCCCTCCACTTT.

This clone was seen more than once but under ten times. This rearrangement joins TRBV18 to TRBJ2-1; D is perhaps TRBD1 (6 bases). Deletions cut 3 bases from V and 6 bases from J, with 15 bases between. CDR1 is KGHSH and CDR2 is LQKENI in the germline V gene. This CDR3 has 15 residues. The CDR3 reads CASSPGAGAPNEQFF. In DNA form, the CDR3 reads TGTGCCAGCTCACCGGGGGCAGGGGCCCCCAATGAGCAGTTCTTC.

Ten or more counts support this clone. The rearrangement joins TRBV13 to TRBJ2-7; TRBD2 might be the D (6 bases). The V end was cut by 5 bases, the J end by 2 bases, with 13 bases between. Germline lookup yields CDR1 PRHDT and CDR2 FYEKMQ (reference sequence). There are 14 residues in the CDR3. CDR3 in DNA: TGTGCCAGCAGCATCTCGGGACTGGCCTACGAGCAGTACTTC. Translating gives CASSISGLAYEQYF.

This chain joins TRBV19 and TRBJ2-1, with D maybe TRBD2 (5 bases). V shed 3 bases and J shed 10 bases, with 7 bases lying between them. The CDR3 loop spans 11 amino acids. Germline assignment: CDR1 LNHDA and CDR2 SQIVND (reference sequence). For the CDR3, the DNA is TGTGCCAGTAGTATGGGGAGAGAGCAGTTCTTC. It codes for CASSMGREQFF.